Listed below are T cell receptor beta chains from one sample, sequenced in a study of metastatic and nonmetastatic thyroid tumors. MiXCR re-clonotyped the PCR reads for TCRdb. Among fewer than 20,000 clones listed, about 32% were seen once. Sequences were obtained from tumor tissue. Receptors originate from a male donor with papillary thyroid cancer or a benign thyroid nodule (not recorded which). Some clones in this sample may be carry-over from other donors' samples. CDR3s include the opening cysteine and the closing phenylalanine or tryptophan. Fields, in order: J gene, V gene, CDR3 protein.

>TRBJ1-1|TRBV9
CASTSALGNTEAFF
>TRBJ1-1|TRBV6-2/TRBV6-3
CAAPWVRGFFWANTEAFF
>TRBJ1-1|TRBV12-3/TRBV12-4
CASSSNSGRWGTEAFF
>TRBJ2-2|TRBV11-2
CASSPQGTTGELFF
>TRBJ2-1|TRBV5-1
CASSSGNEQFF
>TRBJ1-2|TRBV19
CASQDAPTHNYGYTF
>TRBJ2-3|TRBV11-2
CASSLLKSDTQYF
>TRBJ1-1|TRBV18
CASSPRPENTEAFF
>TRBJ2-1|TRBV20-1
CSASEGGTTGQFF
>TRBJ1-5|TRBV5-1
CASSEQGYNNQPQNF
>TRBJ2-7|TRBV6-1
CASSLGPSITNEQYF
>TRBJ1-3|TRBV11-2
CASSLRDRDTIYF
>TRBJ2-7|TRBV6-6
CASSYSSTNEEYF
>TRBJ1-6|TRBV2
CASGGPNRRNSPLHF